This T cell receptor beta chain derives from a study of T-cell memory formation after mild COVID-19. Study-wide context: The two donors had largely donor-specific TCR clusters.

A single record per CDR3 protein comes from TCRdb applying MiXCR to the 5' RACE reads. This sample has 300,000 to 400,000 distinct CDR3 sequences, with 25% to 30% found just once. The CDR3 is 15 amino acids. CDR1 and CDR2 from the germline V gene are SGHAT and FQNNGV. The V gene end was trimmed by 5 bases and the J gene end by 4 bases; junction bases not matched to a gene: 7. The source material was PBMCs or a T cell subset sorted from them (not recorded which). The receptor was isolated from an adult woman who had mild COVID-19 (a few samples of this study predate the infection). Cell type and time point are not known. The chain carries TRBV11-2 and TRBJ2-7; 11 nucleotides agree with TRBD2. The CDR3 coding sequence is TGTGCCAGCAGCGCCCTAGCGGGAGGAAAGTACGAGCAGTACTTC. It translates to CASSALAGGKYEQYF.